This TCR beta chain comes out of a study of T cell repertoires in cytomegalovirus infection. Turning to the study itself: TCR beta signatures that were public indicated CMV infection and matching HLA type.

Study conclusions and caveats: Predominance within the ex vivo response was attributable to HLA-C-restricted CMV-specific TCR beta clonotypes.

This clonotype was recorded many times. Its antigen is unknown. The CDR3 runs 16 residues. Trimming cost V 1 base and J 1 base; bases outside gene matches: 3. In germline, CDR1 is MDHEN, CDR2 SYDVKM. TCRdb recomputed calls from the reads with MiXCR, one row per CDR3 protein. The sample has approximately 500,000 distinct CDR3 sequences, 16% seen once; the top ten hold 24%. The sample comprised CD8+ T cells from PBMCs. The gene calls are TRBV28 and TRBJ2-5; the match to TRBD2 covers 10 bases. The source of this sequence is a human donor in good health (CMV status not recorded). Some clones in this sample may be carry-over from other donors' samples. This chain's CDR3 is CASSLLAGGSQETQYF. The CDR3 DNA is TGTGCCAGCAGTTTATTAGCGGGAGGATCCCAAGAGACCCAGTACTTC.